These 5 T cell receptor beta chains came from one sample sequenced in a study of type 1 and type 2 diabetes patients. Genomic DNA was the PCR template. Multiplex PCR with 30 forward and 13 reverse primers amplified the TCR beta CDR3. Via MiXCR, TCRdb re-called the multiplex PCR reads, giving one row per CDR3 protein. The sample lists 280,000 or so distinct CDR3 sequences, more than 40% seen once, with around 15% in the top ten. The sample consisted of peripheral blood mononuclear cells (PBMCs). The source of these receptors is a man younger than 35 with type 2 diabetes.

J is TRBJ1-6 and V is TRBV12-5; maybe TRBD1 (5 bases). Trimming removed 0 bases from V and 8 bases from J, with 20 bases in between. This CDR3 has 18 amino acids. The germline V gene has CDR1 LGHNT and CDR2 FRNRAP. CDR3 in amino acids: CASGLVSRVEESHSPLHF. CDR3 bases: TGTGCTAGTGGTTTGGTATCCAGGGTTGAGGAAAGTCATTCACCCCTCCACTTT. The variable domain in full, completed from reference TRBV12-5 and TRBJ1-6, reads DARVTQTPRHKVTEMGQEVTMRCQPILGHNTVFWYRQTMMQGLELLAYFRNRAPLDDSGMPKDRFSAEMPDATLATLKIQPSEPRDSAVYFCASGLVSRVEESHSPLHFGNGTRLTVT.

Comment on this clonotype: A much bigger clone sits one base away, suggesting this may be a read error. The chain employs TRBV7-8 and TRBJ1-4; TRBD1 matches 9 bases. CDR3 size: 14 residues. Germline CDR1 is SGHVS and CDR2 is FQNEAQ. Germline trimming cut 11 bases from V and 7 bases from J; bases unmatched to any gene: 11. CDR3 region: CAVSPGQGREKLFF. The DNA for the CDR3 is TGTGCCGTCAGTCCGGGACAGGGTCGTGAAAAACTGTTTTTT.

This clonotype was counted only a few times. The V and J genes are TRBV6-5 and TRBJ1-5; 8 bases line up with TRBD1. This CDR3 region has 14 residues. Germline-derived CDR1 and CDR2 are MNHEY and SVGAGI. J lost 5 bases, V lost 5 bases, and 5 bases had no gene match. In DNA form, the CDR3 reads TGTGCCAGCAGTCCCGGGACAGGTTATCAGCCCCAGCATTTT. Translation: CASSPGTGYQPQHF.

The rearrangement joins TRBV2 to TRBJ1-2; 8 bases fit TRBD1. The V segment lost 5 bases and the J segment 1 base; nucleotides outside the gene matches: 6. CDR3 size: 15 residues. The germline V gene has CDR1 SNHLY and CDR2 FYNNEI. The CDR3, as DNA: TGTGCCAGCAGTTCGGCAGGGGGCGATAACTATGGCTACACCTTC. This translates into CASSSAGGDNYGYTF. Drawing the rest from reference TRBV2 and TRBJ1-2, the complete variable domain is EPEVTQTPSHQVTQMGQEVILRCVPISNHLYFYWYRQILGQKVEFLVSFYNNEISEKSEIFDDQFSVERPDGSNFTLKIRSTKLEDSAMYFCASSSAGGDNYGYTFGSGTRLTVV.

This chain connects TRBV6-2 or TRBV6-3 to TRBJ2-3; D unresolved. Germline V gene lookup returns CDR1 MNHEY and CDR2 SVGEGT. The CDR3 is 13 amino acids. Trimming left V 2 bases short and J 4 bases short, with 7 bases between. The CDR3 loop reads CASSYHQADTQYF. The CDR3 coding sequence is TGTGCCAGCAGTTACCATCAGGCAGATACGCAGTATTTT.